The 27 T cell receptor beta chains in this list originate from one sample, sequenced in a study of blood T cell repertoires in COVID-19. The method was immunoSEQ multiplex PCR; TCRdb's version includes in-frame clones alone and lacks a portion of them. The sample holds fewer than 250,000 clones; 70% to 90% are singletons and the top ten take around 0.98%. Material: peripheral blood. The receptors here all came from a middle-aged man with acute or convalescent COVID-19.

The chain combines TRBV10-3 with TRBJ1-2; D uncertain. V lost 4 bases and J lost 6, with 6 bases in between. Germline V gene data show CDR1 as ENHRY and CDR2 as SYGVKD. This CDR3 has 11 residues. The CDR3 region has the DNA TGTGCCATCAGTGGACTAGATGGCTACACCTTC. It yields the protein CAISGLDGYTF.

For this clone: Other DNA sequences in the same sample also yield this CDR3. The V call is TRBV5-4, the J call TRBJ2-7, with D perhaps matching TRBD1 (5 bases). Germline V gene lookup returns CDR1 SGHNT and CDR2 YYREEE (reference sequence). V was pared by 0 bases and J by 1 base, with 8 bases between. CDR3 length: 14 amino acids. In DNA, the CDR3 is TGTGCCAGCAGCTTGGGCTCAGGGTCCTACGAGCAGTACTTC. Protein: CASSLGSGSYEQYF.

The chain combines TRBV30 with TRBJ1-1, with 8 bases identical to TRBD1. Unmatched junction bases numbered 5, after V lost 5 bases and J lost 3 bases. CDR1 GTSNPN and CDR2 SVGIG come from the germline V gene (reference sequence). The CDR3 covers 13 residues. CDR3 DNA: TGTGCCTGGGGGGACAGGTCGGACACTGAAGCTTTCTTT. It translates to CAWGDRSDTEAFF.

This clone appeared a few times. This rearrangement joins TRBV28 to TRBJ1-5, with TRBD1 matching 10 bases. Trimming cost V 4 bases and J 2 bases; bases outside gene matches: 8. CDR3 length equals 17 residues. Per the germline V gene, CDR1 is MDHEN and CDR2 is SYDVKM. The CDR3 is CASSSGTGAFRNQPQHF. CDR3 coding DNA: TGTGCCAGCAGTTCCGGGACAGGGGCATTTCGCAATCAGCCCCAGCATTTT.

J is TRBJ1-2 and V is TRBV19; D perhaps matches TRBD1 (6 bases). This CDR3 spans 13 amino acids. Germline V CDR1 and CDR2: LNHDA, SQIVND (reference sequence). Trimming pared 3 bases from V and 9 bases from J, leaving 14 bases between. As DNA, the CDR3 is TGTGCCAGTAGTATCACAGGGTCTCGAAGCTACACCTTC. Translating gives CASSITGSRSYTF.

Here the CDR3 reads CASSQGLLDTDTQYF. The CDR3 coding sequence is TGCGCCAGCAGCCAAGGTTTGCTAGACACAGATACGCAGTATTTT. The chain has TRBV4-3 and TRBJ2-3, with D unclear. Germline values: CDR1 LGHNA, CDR2 YSLEER. The V gene lost 1 base and the J gene lost 2 bases, with 10 bases spanning the gap. The CDR3 is made up of 15 amino acids.

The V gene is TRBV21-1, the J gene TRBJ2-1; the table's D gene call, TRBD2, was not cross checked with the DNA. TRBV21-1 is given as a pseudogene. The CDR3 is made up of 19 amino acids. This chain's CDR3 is CASSSLHTLAGALYNEQFF. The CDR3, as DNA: TGTGCCAGCAGCTCCCTCCATACCTTAGCGGGGGCCCTATACAATGAGCAGTTCTTC.

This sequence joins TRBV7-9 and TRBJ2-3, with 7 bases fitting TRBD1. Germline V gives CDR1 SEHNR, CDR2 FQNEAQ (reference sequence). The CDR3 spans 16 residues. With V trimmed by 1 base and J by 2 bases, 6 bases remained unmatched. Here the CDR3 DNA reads TGTGCCAGCAGCTTAGTATTGACAGGGTCCACAGATACGCAGTATTTT. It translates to CASSLVLTGSTDTQYF.

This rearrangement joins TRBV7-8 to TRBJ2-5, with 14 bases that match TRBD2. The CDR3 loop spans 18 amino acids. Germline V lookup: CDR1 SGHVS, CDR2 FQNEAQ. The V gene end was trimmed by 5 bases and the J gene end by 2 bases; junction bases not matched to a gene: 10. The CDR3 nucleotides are TGTGCCAGCAGCACCCGGCCGGGACTAGCGGGGGTTCAAGAGACCCAGTACTTC. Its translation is CASSTRPGLAGVQETQYF.

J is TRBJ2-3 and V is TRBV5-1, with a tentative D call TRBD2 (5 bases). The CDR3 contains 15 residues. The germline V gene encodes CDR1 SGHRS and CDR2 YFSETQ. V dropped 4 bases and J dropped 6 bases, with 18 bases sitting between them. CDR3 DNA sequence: TGCGCCAGCAGCCCTAGTGGTGCGAGGGAGGATACGCAGTATTTT. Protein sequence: CASSPSGAREDTQYF.

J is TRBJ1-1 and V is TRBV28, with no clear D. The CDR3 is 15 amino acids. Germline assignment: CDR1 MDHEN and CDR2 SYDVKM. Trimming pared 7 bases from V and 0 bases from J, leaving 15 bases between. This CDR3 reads CASTRLNTLNTEAFF. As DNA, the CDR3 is TGTGCCAGCACCCGCCTTAATACTTTGAACACTGAAGCTTTCTTT. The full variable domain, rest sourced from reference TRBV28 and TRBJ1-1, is DVKVTQSSRYLVKRTGEKVFLECVQDMDHENMFWYRQDPGLGLRLIYFSYDVKMKEKGDIPEGYSVSREKKERFSLILESASTNQTSMYLCASTRLNTLNTEAFFGQGTRLTVV.

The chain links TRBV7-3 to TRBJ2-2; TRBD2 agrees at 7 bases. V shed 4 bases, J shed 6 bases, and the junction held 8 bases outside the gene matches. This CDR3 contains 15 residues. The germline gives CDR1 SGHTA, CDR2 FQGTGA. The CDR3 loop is CASSSGLPRAGELFF. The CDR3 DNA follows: TGTGCCAGCAGCTCGGGACTACCCCGGGCCGGGGAGCTGTTTTTT.

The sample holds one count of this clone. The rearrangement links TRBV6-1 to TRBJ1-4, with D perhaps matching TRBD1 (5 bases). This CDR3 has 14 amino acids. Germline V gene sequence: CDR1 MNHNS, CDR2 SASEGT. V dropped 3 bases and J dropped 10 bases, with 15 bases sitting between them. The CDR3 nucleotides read TGTGCCAGCAGTGAGGTCAGGGCAAAGGCAAAACTGTTTTTT. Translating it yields CASSEVRAKAKLFF.

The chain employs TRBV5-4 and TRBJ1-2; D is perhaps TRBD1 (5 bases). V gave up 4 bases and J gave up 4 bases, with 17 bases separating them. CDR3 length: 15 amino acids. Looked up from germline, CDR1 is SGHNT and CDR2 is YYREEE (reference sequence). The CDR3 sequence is CASSATVLVGYGYTF. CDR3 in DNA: TGTGCCAGCAGCGCGACAGTGCTAGTGGGCTATGGCTACACCTTC. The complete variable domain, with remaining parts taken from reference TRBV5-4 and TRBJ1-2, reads ETGVTQSPTHLIKTRGQQVTLRCSSQSGHNTVSWYQQALGQGPQFIFQYYREEENGRGNFPPRFSGLQFPNYSSELNVNALELDDSALYLCASSATVLVGYGYTFGSGTRLTVV.

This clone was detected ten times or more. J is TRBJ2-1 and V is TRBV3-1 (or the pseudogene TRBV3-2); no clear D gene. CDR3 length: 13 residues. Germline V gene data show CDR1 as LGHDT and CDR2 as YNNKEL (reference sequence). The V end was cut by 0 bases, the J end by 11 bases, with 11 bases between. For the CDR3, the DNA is TGTGCCAGCAGCCAAGATATTGGGCACCAGCAGTTCTTC. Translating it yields CASSQDIGHQQFF.

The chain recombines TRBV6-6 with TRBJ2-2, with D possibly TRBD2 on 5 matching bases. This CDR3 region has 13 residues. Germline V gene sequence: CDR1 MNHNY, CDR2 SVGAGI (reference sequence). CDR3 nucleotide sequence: TGTGCTATCGGGGAGTTCGAGGTCGGGGAGCTGTTTTTT. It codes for CAIGEFEVGELFF.

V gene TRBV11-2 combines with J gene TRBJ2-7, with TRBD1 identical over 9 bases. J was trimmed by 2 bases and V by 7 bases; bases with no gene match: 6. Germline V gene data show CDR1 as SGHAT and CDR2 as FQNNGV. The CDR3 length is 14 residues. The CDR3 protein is CASKTTGGTYEQYF. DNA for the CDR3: TGTGCCAGCAAGACGACAGGGGGAACCTACGAGCAGTACTTC. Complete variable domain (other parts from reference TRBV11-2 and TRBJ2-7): EAGVAQSPRYKIIEKRQSVAFWCNPISGHATLYWYQQILGQGPKLLIQFQNNGVVDDSQLPKDRFSAERLKGVDSTLKIQPAKLEDSAVYLCASKTTGGTYEQYFGPGTRLTVT.

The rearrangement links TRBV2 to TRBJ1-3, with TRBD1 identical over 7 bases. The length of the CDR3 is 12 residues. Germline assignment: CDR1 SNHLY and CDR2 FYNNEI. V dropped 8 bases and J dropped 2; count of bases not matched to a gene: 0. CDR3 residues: CASGTAGNTIYF. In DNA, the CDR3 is TGTGCCAGCGGGACAGCTGGAAACACCATATATTTT.

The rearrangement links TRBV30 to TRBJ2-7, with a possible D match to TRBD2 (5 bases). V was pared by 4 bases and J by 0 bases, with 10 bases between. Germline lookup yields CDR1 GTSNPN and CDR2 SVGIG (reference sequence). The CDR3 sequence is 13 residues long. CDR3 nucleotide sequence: TGTGCCTGGACGGACTCAAGCTCCTACGAGCAGTACTTC. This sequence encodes CAWTDSSSYEQYF. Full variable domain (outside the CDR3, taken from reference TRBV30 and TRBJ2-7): SQTIHQWPATLVQPVGSPLSLECTVEGTSNPNLYWYRQAAGRGLQLLFYSVGIGQISSEVPQNLSASRPQDRQFILSSKKLLLSDSGFYLCAWTDSSSYEQYFGPGTRLTVT.

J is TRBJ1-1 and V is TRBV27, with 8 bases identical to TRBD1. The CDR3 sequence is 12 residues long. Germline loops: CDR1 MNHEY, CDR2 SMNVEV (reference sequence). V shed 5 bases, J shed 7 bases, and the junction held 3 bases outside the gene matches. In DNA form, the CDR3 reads TGTGCCAGCAGTCTAGACAGGGGTGAAGCTTTCTTT. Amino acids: CASSLDRGEAFF.

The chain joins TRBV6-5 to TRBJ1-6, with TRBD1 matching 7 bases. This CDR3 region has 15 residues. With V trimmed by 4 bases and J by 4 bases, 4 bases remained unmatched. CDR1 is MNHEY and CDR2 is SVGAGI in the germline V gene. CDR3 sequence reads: CASSLGQTYNSPLHF. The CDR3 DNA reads TGTGCCAGCAGTTTGGGACAGACATATAATTCACCCCTCCACTTT.

The CDR3 DNA reads as TGCGCCAGCGCCCTCCGGGTCCCTGATGGTGGCTACACCTTC. It encodes CASALRVPDGGYTF. The V gene is TRBV5-1, the J gene TRBJ1-2; D unresolved. The V gene's germline CDR1 is SGHRS and CDR2 YFSETQ. V was trimmed by 7 bases and J by 7 bases, leaving 20 bases between them. The CDR3 covers 14 residues. The variable domain in full, with the rest retrieved from reference TRBV5-1 and TRBJ1-2, is KAGVTQTPRYLIKTRGQQVTLSCSPISGHRSVSWYQQTPGQGLQFLFEYFSETQRNKGNFPGRFSGRQFSNSRSEMNVSTLELGDSALYLCASALRVPDGGYTFGSGTRLTVV.

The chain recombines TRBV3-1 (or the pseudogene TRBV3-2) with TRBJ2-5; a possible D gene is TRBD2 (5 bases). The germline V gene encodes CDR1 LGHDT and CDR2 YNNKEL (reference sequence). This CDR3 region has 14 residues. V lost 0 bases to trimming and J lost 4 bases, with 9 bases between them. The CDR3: CASSQDERRETQYF. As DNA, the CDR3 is TGTGCCAGCAGCCAAGATGAGCGGCGAGAGACCCAGTACTTC.

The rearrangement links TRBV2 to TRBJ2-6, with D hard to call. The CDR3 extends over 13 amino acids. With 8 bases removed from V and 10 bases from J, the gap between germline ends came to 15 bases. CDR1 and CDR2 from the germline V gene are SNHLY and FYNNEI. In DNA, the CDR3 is TGTGCCAGCGGAACCGACAAAACTAACGTCCTGACTTTC. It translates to CASGTDKTNVLTF.

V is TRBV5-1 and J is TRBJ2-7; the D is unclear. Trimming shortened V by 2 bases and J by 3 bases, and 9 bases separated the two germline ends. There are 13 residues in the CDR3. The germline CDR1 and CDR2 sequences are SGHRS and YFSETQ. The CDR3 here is CASSFGEYYEQYF. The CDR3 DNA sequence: TGCGCCAGCAGCTTCGGAGAATACTACGAGCAGTACTTC.

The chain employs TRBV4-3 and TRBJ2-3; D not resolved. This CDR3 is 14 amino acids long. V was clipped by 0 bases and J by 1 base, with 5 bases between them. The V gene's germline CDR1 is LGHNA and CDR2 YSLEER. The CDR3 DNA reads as TGCGCCAGCAGCCAAGATCGGGGCACAGATACGCAGTATTTT. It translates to CASSQDRGTDTQYF.

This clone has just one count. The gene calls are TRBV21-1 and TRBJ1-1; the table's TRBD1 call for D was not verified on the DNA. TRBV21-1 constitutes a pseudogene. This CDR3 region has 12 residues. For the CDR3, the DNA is TGTGCCAGCAGCAAAGACCTACAGGAAGCTTTCTTT. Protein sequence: CASSKDLQEAFF.